These 17 T cell receptor beta chains originate from one sample sequenced in a study of tumor-infiltrating lymphocytes in primary liver carcinoma. TCR beta cDNA was made from 400 to 500 ng total RNA with a constant-region primer. Modified slightly, ARM-PCR produced TCR beta libraries over three nested multiplex PCR rounds. Running ten to eleven cycles apiece, the first two PCR rounds relied on TRBV1-TRBV30 forward primers together with a C-beta reverse primer. TCRdb processed the multiplex PCR reads anew with MiXCR; each CDR3 protein has one entry. There are 320,000 or so distinct CDR3 sequences in the sample; about 60% occur only once, and about 9.4% lies in the top ten. The authors took blood RNA from unsorted whole blood and also extracted germline DNA. Sequencing was performed on peripheral blood. The receptor source for this set is a man between 35 and 55 years old with primary liver carcinoma and hepatitis B virus infection.

CDR3 bases: TGTGCCAGCAGTTCAATCGCTAGCGGGGGAGTAGGGTCTGGCAATGAGCAGTTCTTC. The encoded protein is CASSSIASGGVGSGNEQFF. The V gene is TRBV28, the J gene TRBJ2-1; 10 bases map to TRBD2. There are 19 residues in the CDR3. J lost 6 bases, V lost 4 bases, and 18 bases had no gene match. Germline V CDR1 and CDR2: MDHEN, SYDVKM. The variable domain in full, with the rest retrieved from reference TRBV28 and TRBJ2-1, is DVKVTQSSRYLVKRTGEKVFLECVQDMDHENMFWYRQDPGLGLRLIYFSYDVKMKEKGDIPEGYSVSREKKERFSLILESASTNQTSMYLCASSSIASGGVGSGNEQFFGPGTRLTVL.

Details on this clonotype: A clone one base away is much larger, so this may be a read error. V gene TRBV6-1 combines with J gene TRBJ2-1; TRBD2 aligns across 7 bases. CDR3 length equals 13 residues. Unmatched junction bases numbered 12, after V lost 10 bases and J lost 9 bases. Per the germline V gene, CDR1 is MNHNS and CDR2 is SASEGT. CDR3 in DNA: TGTGCCATCCTGGGTCGCGGGAGAGCTGAGCAGTTCTTC. Its translation is CAILGRGRAEQFF.

About this clonotype: A junction boundary mismatches the germline segment, possibly from a read error. The chain carries TRBV4-2 and TRBJ2-5; D perhaps matches TRBD2 (5 bases). Germline V lookup: CDR1 LGHNA, CDR2 YNFKEQ. The CDR3 extends over 14 amino acids. CDR3 in amino acids: CASSPGWAEETQYF. DNA of the CDR3: TGTGCCAGCAGCCCGGGGTGGGCAGAAGAGACCCAATACTTC.

As for this clonotype: A much more abundant neighbour one base away suggests this may be a read error. The chain combines TRBV6-5 with TRBJ2-1; no clear D. CDR1 is MNHEY and CDR2 is SVGAGI in the germline V gene. The CDR3 sequence is 12 residues long. This chain's CDR3 is CVSRNLYNEQFF. The CDR3 bases are TGTGTCAGCAGGAACCTCTACAATGAGCAGTTCTTC.

With regard to this clonotype: At one end the junction does not follow the germline gene, possibly because of a read error. This chain uses TRBV5-1 with TRBJ2-2, with 9 nucleotides matching TRBD2. Germline V CDR1 and CDR2: SGHRS, YFSETQ. This CDR3 contains 17 residues. In DNA form, the CDR3 reads TGCGCCAGCAGCTTGGTGGCTAGCGGGACGAACACCGGGAAGCTGTTTTTT. The encoded protein is CASSLVASGTNTGKLFF.

About this clonotype: Sequence at one end of the junction differs from germline and may be a read error. V gene TRBV11-2 combines with J gene TRBJ2-5, with D tentatively TRBD2 (5 bases). Germline assignment: CDR1 SGHAT and CDR2 FQNNGV. The CDR3 totals 11 residues. CDR3 in amino acids: CAGSPDSPQYF. The CDR3 region has the DNA TGTGCCGGCAGCCCGGACTCACCCCAGTACTTC.

This clonotype was observed a few times. The chain links TRBV28 to TRBJ1-2; 9 bases are a match to TRBD1. CDR1 MDHEN and CDR2 SYDVKM come from the germline V gene. This CDR3 region has 13 residues. The V and J ends lost 8 bases and 3 bases, in that order; junction bases with no gene match: 4. The CDR3 reads CASGGDRDYGYTF. The CDR3 nucleotides are TGTGCCAGCGGGGGGGACAGGGACTATGGCTACACCTTC.

The chain is built from TRBV19 and TRBJ1-1; 10 bases match TRBD1. Germline CDR1 and CDR2: LNHDA and SQIVND (reference sequence). This CDR3 is 15 amino acids long. Trimming took 6 bases from V and 8 from J; bases not matched to a gene: 12. The CDR3 bases are TGTGCCAGTAGCATACCGGGACAGGGGAAGGCGGAAGCTTTCTTT. Translating gives CASSIPGQGKAEAFF.

The chain recombines TRBV5-1 with TRBJ2-3, with 11 bases that match TRBD2. The CDR3 runs to 16 residues. From germline, CDR1 is SGHRS and CDR2 YFSETQ. With V trimmed by 5 bases and J by 4 bases, 9 bases remained unmatched. The CDR3 loop reads CASRFLSGRAADTQYF. The CDR3 DNA reads TGCGCCAGCAGATTTCTTAGCGGGAGGGCCGCAGATACGCAGTATTTT. The full variable domain, its missing parts supplied by reference TRBV5-1 and TRBJ2-3, is KAGVTQTPRYLIKTRGQQVTLSCSPISGHRSVSWYQQTPGQGLQFLFEYFSETQRNKGNFPGRFSGRQFSNSRSEMNVSTLELGDSALYLCASRFLSGRAADTQYFGPGTRLTVL.

With regard to this clonotype: The junction shows a germline mismatch at one end, possibly a read error. The chain combines TRBV11-1 with TRBJ2-7; D ambiguous. The length of the CDR3 is 12 residues. Per the germline V gene, CDR1 is SGHAT and CDR2 is FQDESV (reference sequence). CDR3 loop: CSSTSAGDEQYF. The CDR3 DNA is TGTTCCAGCACCTCAGCTGGGGACGAGCAGTACTTC.

This clonotype was seen many times. CDR3: CASSLGDTIYNEQFF. In DNA form, the CDR3 reads TGTGCCAGCAGCTTGGGGGACACTATTTACAATGAGCAGTTCTTC. The chain uses TRBV5-6 and TRBJ2-1; a weak D match, TRBD1 (6 bases). The V end was cut by 0 bases, the J end by 4 bases, with 11 bases between. Per germline, CDR1 SGHDT and CDR2 YYEEEE. The CDR3 contains 15 residues.

This clonotype was seen repeatedly, ten times or more. The chain is built from TRBV6-1 and TRBJ1-1, with D unresolved. The CDR3 has 13 residues. V gave up 7 bases and J gave up 3 bases, with 12 bases separating them. CDR1 is MNHNS, CDR2 SASEGT, per germline. DNA of the CDR3: TGTGCCAGCACCAGCTATGGGGACACTGAAGCTTTCTTT. Protein: CASTSYGDTEAFF.

As regards this clonotype: A much larger clonotype is one base distant, so this may be a read error. This chain joins TRBV6-5 and TRBJ2-1, with D perhaps matching TRBD2 (6 bases). The CDR3 runs to 15 residues. Germline CDR1 MNHEY, CDR2 SVGAGI. The V gene lost 6 bases and the J gene lost 2 bases, with 14 bases spanning the gap. CDR3 nucleotide sequence: TGTGCCAGCAGACCCAGAGTAGCGGCCTACAATGAGCAGTTCTTC. Translation gives CASRPRVAAYNEQFF.

Comments on this clonotype: A clone one base away is much larger, so this may be a read error. The chain uses TRBV6-6 and TRBJ2-3, with 8 bases identical to TRBD1. The CDR3 consists of 15 residues. Germline V gene sequence: CDR1 MNHNY, CDR2 SVGAGI (reference sequence). V trimming: 5 bases; J trimming: 3 bases; junction bases outside the gene matches: 7. CDR3 sequence (DNA): TGTGCCAGCAGTCAGAGGACAGGGTCTACAGATACGCAGTATTTT. Its protein is CASSQRTGSTDTQYF.

In its sample, this clonotype was seen once. One end of the junction varies from germline; a read error may be responsible. The chain recombines TRBV29-1 with TRBJ1-2; the D gene is possibly TRBD1 (5 bases). The CDR3 sequence is 11 residues long. Germline V gives CDR1 SQVTM, CDR2 ANQGSEA. Here the CDR3 reads CSVWGNYGCTF. In DNA form, the CDR3 reads TGCAGCGTTTGGGGGAACTATGGCTGCACTTTC.

About this clonotype itself: Mismatch with germline at one junction end may stem from a read error. The rearrangement joins TRBV4-2 to TRBJ2-2; D may match TRBD1 or TRBD2 (5 bases each). CDR3 size: 15 residues. Germline V gives CDR1 LGHNA, CDR2 YNFKEQ. CDR3 sequence: CASSQTRGTAGELFF. DNA for the CDR3: TGTGCCAGCAGCCAAACCCGGGGCACAGCCGGAGAGCTGTTTTTT.

As regards this clonotype: This sequence may be a read error, since a much larger clone differs from it by one base. V and J are TRBV6-1 and TRBJ2-3; no firm D call. The CDR3 length is 14 residues. V lost 10 bases and J 0 bases, leaving 14 bases between the germline ends. Germline lookup yields CDR1 MNHNS and CDR2 SASEGT. The CDR3 sequence is CAITRTVSTDTQYF. CDR3 coding DNA: TGTGCCATCACCAGGACGGTGAGCACAGATACGCAGTATTTT.